The 18 T cell receptor beta chains below come from one sample, sequenced in a study of T cell responses to AZD1222 COVID-19 vaccine. Profiling relied on immunoSEQ multiplex PCR, and the TCRdb table lists in-frame clones only, not all of them. Among 150,000 to 200,000 clones, approximately 90% were seen once, and the ten largest hold roughly 4%. This material consisted of peripheral blood, taken 28 days after the second dose of the MenACWY control vaccine. These receptors all come from an adult who received the MenACWY meningococcal vaccine as a control.

CDR3 sequence: CASSMISTGSTDTQYF. Written as DNA, the CDR3 is TGTGCCAGTAGTATGATTTCGACAGGGAGCACAGATACGCAGTATTTT. V usage is TRBV19 and J usage is TRBJ2-3, with 7 positions matching TRBD1. The CDR3 covers 16 residues. Trimming took 3 bases from V and 0 from J; bases not matched to a gene: 6. Germline V gene sequence: CDR1 LNHDA, CDR2 SQIVND (reference sequence). Supplemented by reference TRBV19 and TRBJ2-3, the full variable domain reads DGGITQSPKYLFRKEGQNVTLSCEQNLNHDAMYWYRQDPGQGLRLIYYSQIVNDFQKGDIAEGYSVSREKKESFPLTVTSAQKNPTAFYLCASSMISTGSTDTQYFGPGTRLTVL.

This clone was found once. CDR3 bases: TGTGCCAGTAAACCCCTCCCAAACCCGAACACTGAAGCTTTCTTT. As protein: CASKPLPNPNTEAFF. The chain recombines TRBV6-5 with TRBJ1-1; unclear D gene. Germline assignment: CDR1 MNHEY and CDR2 SVGAGI. This CDR3 is 15 amino acids long. V shed 9 bases and J shed 1 base, with 18 bases lying between them.

The genes are TRBV11-2 and TRBJ2-1, with D perhaps matching TRBD2 (5 bases). The CDR3 is 14 amino acids. Germline V gene lookup returns CDR1 SGHAT and CDR2 FQNNGV. V lost 1 base, J lost 8 bases, and 12 bases lay in between. The CDR3 protein is CASSLGWTSDEQFF. The CDR3 DNA follows: TGTGCCAGCAGCTTAGGCTGGACTTCCGATGAGCAGTTCTTC.

J is TRBJ2-1 and V is TRBV18; D not certain. Trimming stripped 2 bases from V and 6 bases from J, with 8 bases between. The length of the CDR3 is 13 residues. The germline gives CDR1 KGHSH, CDR2 LQKENI. CDR3 in DNA: TGTGCCAGCTCACCATCCATGGGCAATGAGCAGTTCTTC. Translated: CASSPSMGNEQFF.

CDR3 amino acids: CASRIDRASSYEQYF. The CDR3 DNA sequence: TGTGCCAGCAGAATTGACAGGGCTAGCTCCTACGAGCAGTACTTC. V is TRBV28 and J is TRBJ2-7; 7 nucleotides match TRBD1. CDR1 is MDHEN, CDR2 SYDVKM, per germline. This CDR3 has 15 residues. J lost 0 bases, V lost 6 bases, and 8 bases had no gene match.

The rearrangement joins TRBV11-2 to TRBJ1-2, with D hard to call. The CDR3 consists of 13 residues. Germline values: CDR1 SGHAT, CDR2 FQNNGV. Trimming took off 3 bases at V and 3 bases at J, with 8 bases between the two ends. The CDR3 DNA follows: TGTGCCAGCAGCTTTAGGGAGGACTATGGCTACACCTTC. Translating gives CASSFREDYGYTF.

The chain recombines TRBV6-1 with TRBJ2-2, with 10 bases that match TRBD2. Unmatched junction bases numbered 3, after V lost 1 base and J lost 4 bases. Germline V CDR1 and CDR2: MNHNS, SASEGT. The CDR3 consists of 16 residues. CDR3 protein: CASSEGTSGITGELFF. The DNA for the CDR3 is TGTGCCAGCAGTGAAGGGACTAGCGGAATCACCGGGGAGCTGTTTTTT.

The CDR3 nucleotides are TGTGCCAGTATGAGGGGCGCTGCGAACACTGAAGCTTTCTTT. It codes for CASMRGAANTEAFF. J is TRBJ1-1 and V is TRBV19, with D possibly being TRBD1 (5 bases). CDR3 length: 14 residues. The V end was cut by 7 bases, the J end by 1 base, with 13 bases between. CDR1 is LNHDA, CDR2 SQIVND, per germline (reference sequence).

The chain recombines TRBV7-7 with TRBJ2-2, with 8 nucleotides matching TRBD1. The V gene's germline CDR1 is SSHAT and CDR2 FNYEAQ (reference sequence). Trimming at V came to 4 bases and at J to 6 bases, leaving 4 bases not matched to a gene. The CDR3 has 14 amino acids. The CDR3 protein is CASSSKQGAGELFF. In nucleotides, the CDR3 is TGTGCCAGCAGCTCTAAACAGGGGGCCGGGGAGCTGTTTTTT.

The rearrangement uses TRBV27 and TRBJ2-7; D might be TRBD1 (5 bases). The germline gives CDR1 MNHEY, CDR2 SMNVEV (reference sequence). The CDR3 covers 18 residues. V lost 1 base and J 4 bases, leaving 23 bases between the germline ends. CDR3 amino acids: CASSLFPLAGNRPYEQYF. Here the CDR3 DNA reads TGTGCCAGCAGTTTATTCCCCCTTGCAGGGAATCGTCCTTACGAGCAGTACTTC.

The V call is TRBV7-2, the J call TRBJ1-2; 7 bases fit TRBD1. Germline V gene data show CDR1 as SGHTA and CDR2 as FQGNSA. The CDR3 runs 16 residues. V gave up 1 base and J gave up 8 bases; unmatched junction bases: 13. CDR3 DNA sequence: TGTGCCAGCAGCTTAGACAGGGGCCGCCCTTCTGAGGGCTACACCTTC. Encoded protein: CASSLDRGRPSEGYTF.

The J gene is TRBJ2-7, the V gene TRBV28, with no clear D. CDR3 size: 13 residues. With 7 bases removed from V and 2 bases from J, the gap between germline ends came to 12 bases. The V gene's germline CDR1 is MDHEN and CDR2 SYDVKM. The DNA of the CDR3 is TGTGCCAGCAAAAAGAGTGTTACCTACGAGCAGTACTTC. Encoded protein: CASKKSVTYEQYF.

This clone is a singleton in its sample. The chain joins TRBV5-1 to TRBJ2-7, with D perhaps TRBD1 (6 bases). The germline V gene has CDR1 SGHRS and CDR2 YFSETQ. The CDR3 contains 14 residues. V dropped 6 bases and J dropped 0 bases, with 13 bases sitting between them. The CDR3, as DNA: TGCGCCAGCACCCCCCAGGGGAGCTCCTACGAGCAGTACTTC. Translating gives CASTPQGSSYEQYF. The full variable domain, its missing parts supplied by reference TRBV5-1 and TRBJ2-7, is KAGVTQTPRYLIKTRGQQVTLSCSPISGHRSVSWYQQTPGQGLQFLFEYFSETQRNKGNFPGRFSGRQFSNSRSEMNVSTLELGDSALYLCASTPQGSSYEQYFGPGTRLTVT.

This sequence joins TRBV11-2 and TRBJ2-2; 7 bases are a match to TRBD2. This CDR3 spans 17 amino acids. Germline values: CDR1 SGHAT, CDR2 FQNNGV. J was trimmed by 2 bases and V by 5 bases; bases with no gene match: 11. The CDR3, as DNA: TGTGCCAGCAGCCACCATGGGGCTAGCGGAAACACCGGGGAGCTGTTTTTT. Residues: CASSHHGASGNTGELFF.

This clone was picked up one time. The chain joins TRBV7-3 to TRBJ2-7, with D possibly matching TRBD2 (6 bases). The CDR3 runs 15 residues. Trimming left V 2 bases short and J 5 bases short, with 16 bases between. The V gene's germline CDR1 is SGHTA and CDR2 FQGTGA. The CDR3 DNA is TGTGCCAGCAGCTTATCCGGCAGGGCGGGAAACGAGCAGTACTTC. It encodes CASSLSGRAGNEQYF.

The V and J genes are TRBV5-1 and TRBJ2-3, with D perhaps matching TRBD2 (7 bases). Trimming stripped 6 bases from V and 0 bases from J, with 17 bases between. The CDR3 has 16 residues. From germline, CDR1 is SGHRS and CDR2 YFSETQ. CDR3 loop: CASTPGGGRSTDTQYF. The CDR3 DNA reads as TGCGCCAGCACCCCCGGGGGCGGGAGAAGCACAGATACGCAGTATTTT.

V gene TRBV4-3 combines with J gene TRBJ2-7, with 8 bases identical to TRBD2. Germline CDR1 and CDR2: LGHNA and YSLEER. This CDR3 is built from 14 residues. V lost 0 bases to trimming and J lost 7 bases; unmatched junction nucleotides: 5. This chain's CDR3 is CASSQDREGGEQYF. The CDR3, as DNA: TGCGCCAGCAGCCAAGACCGGGAGGGCGGGGAGCAGTACTTC.

The V gene is TRBV6-1, the J gene TRBJ2-7, with unresolved D. Germline assignment: CDR1 MNHNS and CDR2 SASEGT. The V end was cut by 1 base, the J end by 4 bases, with 8 bases between. The length of the CDR3 is 13 residues. The CDR3 loop is CASSEGPEYEQYF. CDR3 coding DNA: TGTGCCAGCAGTGAAGGGCCGGAATACGAGCAGTACTTC.